This TCR beta chain stems from a study of shared clonotypes between healthy human individuals. Study observations and caveats: Shared clonotypes: about 5.3% naive CD4, under 4% naive CD8, under 2.5% memory CD4, approximately 0.4% memory CD8. Although depth was large, rarefaction showed that sequencing of the sorted subsets was incomplete.

On this clone: Its antigen is currently unknown. Other nucleotide sequences from this sample produce the same CDR3.

Germline CDR1 LNHDA, CDR2 SQIVND (reference sequence). The V end was cut by 5 bases, the J end by 2 bases, with 9 bases between. The CDR3 is 14 residues long. TCRdb keeps only in-frame clones here, not all; method: immunoSEQ multiplex PCR. The sample holds about 2,500,000 clones, more than 80% seen once. The rearrangement joins TRBV19 to TRBJ2-2; D is perhaps TRBD1 (6 bases). This receptor was identified in a man between 18 and 35 years old in good health. Material for sequencing was naive CD4+ T cells sorted from blood. The subset: CD45RA+ positively selected. CDR3 sequence (DNA): TGTGCCAGTAGTCTACAGGGTAACACCGGGGAGCTGTTTTTT. This sequence encodes CASSLQGNTGELFF.